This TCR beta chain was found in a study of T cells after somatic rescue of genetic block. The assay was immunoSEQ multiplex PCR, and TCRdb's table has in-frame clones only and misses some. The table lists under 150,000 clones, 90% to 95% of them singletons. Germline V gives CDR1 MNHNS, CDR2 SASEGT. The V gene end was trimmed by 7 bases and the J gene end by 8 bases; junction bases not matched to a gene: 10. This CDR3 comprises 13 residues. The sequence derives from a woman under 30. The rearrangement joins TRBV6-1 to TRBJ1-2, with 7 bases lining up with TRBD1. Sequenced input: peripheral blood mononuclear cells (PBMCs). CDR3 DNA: TGTGCCAGCACGAACGACAGGGTAGAAGGCTACACCTTC. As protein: CASTNDRVEGYTF.